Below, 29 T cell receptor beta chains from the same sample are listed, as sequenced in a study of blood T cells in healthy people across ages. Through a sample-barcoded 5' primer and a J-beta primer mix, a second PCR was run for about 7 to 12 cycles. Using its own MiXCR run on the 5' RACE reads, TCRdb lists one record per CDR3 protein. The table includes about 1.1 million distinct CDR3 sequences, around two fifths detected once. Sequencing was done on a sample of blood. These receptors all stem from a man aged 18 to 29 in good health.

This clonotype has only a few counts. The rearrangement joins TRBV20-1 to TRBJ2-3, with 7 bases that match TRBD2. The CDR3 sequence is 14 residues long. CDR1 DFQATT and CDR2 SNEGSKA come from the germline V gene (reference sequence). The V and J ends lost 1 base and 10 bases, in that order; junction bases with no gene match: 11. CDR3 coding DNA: TGCAGTGCTAGAGTCAACGGGATGGGGGGGGCGCAGTATTTT. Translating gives CSARVNGMGGAQYF.

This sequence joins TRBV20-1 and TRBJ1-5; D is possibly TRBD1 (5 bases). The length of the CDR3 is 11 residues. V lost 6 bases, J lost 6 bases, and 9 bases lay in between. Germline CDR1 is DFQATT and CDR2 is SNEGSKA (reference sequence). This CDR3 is CSAGEGQPQHF. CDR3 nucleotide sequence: TGCAGTGCAGGGGAGGGTCAGCCCCAGCATTTT.

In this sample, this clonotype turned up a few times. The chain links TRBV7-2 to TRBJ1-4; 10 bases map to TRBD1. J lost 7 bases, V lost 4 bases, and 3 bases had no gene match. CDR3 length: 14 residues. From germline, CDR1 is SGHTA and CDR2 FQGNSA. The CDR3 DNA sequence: TGTGCCAGCAGCTCAGGGACAGGGGTTGAAAAACTGTTTTTT. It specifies CASSSGTGVEKLFF.

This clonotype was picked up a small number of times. The CDR3 bases are TGCAGTGCTAGTGCCGGGTTTCGGGGATCCTACAATGAGCAGTTCTTC. This translates into CSASAGFRGSYNEQFF. The V and J genes are TRBV20-1 and TRBJ2-1; TRBD2 might be the D (5 bases). The CDR3 extends over 16 amino acids. Germline CDR1 and CDR2: DFQATT and SNEGSKA (reference sequence). V was clipped by 3 bases and J by 1 base, with 16 bases between them.

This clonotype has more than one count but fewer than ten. The CDR3 sequence is CASSLDPGESGNTIYF. Here the CDR3 DNA reads TGCGCCAGCAGCTTGGATCCGGGGGAGTCTGGAAACACCATATATTTT. The rearrangement joins TRBV5-1 to TRBJ1-3, with D perhaps TRBD1 (5 bases). The CDR3 is 16 residues long. The V end lost 0 bases, the J end lost 1 base, and 11 bases lay between the germline ends. Germline CDR1 SGHRS, CDR2 YFSETQ.

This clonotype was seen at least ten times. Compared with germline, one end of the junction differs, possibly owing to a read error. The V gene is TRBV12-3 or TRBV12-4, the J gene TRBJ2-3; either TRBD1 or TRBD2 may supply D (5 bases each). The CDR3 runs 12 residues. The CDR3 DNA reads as TGCGCCAGCAGCTCGAGGGGAGATACGCAGTATTTT. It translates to CASSSRGDTQYF.

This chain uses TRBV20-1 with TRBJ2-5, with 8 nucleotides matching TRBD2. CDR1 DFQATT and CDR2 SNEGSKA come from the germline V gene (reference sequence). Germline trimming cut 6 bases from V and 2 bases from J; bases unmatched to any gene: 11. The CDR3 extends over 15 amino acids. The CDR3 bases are TGCAGTGCAGTAACGAGAGCGGGGGAACAAGAGACCCAGTACTTC. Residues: CSAVTRAGEQETQYF.

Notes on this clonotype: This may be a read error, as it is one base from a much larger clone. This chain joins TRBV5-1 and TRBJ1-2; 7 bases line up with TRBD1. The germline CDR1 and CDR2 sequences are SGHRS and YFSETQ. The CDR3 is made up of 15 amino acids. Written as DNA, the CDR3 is TGCGCCAGCAGCCGGTCCGGGACAGACAACTATGGCCACACCTTC. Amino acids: CASSRSGTDNYGHTF.

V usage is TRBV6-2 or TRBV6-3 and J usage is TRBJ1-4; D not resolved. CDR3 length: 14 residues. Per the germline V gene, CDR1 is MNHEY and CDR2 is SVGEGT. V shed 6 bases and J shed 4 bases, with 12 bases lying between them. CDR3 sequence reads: CASSLRRFNEKLFF. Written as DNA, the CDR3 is TGTGCCAGCAGCCTTCGACGGTTTAATGAAAAACTGTTTTTT.

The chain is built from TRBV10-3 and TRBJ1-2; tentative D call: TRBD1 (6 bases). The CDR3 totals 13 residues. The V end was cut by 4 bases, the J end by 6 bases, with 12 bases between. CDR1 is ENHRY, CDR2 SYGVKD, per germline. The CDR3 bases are TGTGCCATCAGTGGTGCAGGGGCTAATGGCTACACCTTC. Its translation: CAISGAGANGYTF.

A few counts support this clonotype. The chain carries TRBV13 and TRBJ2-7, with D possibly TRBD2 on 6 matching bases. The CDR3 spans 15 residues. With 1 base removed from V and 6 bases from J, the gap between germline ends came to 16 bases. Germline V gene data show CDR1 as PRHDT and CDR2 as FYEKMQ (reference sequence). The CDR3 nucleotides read TGTGCCAGCAGCTTAGTAGCCCCCTCGGGGGTCGAGCAGTACTTC. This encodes CASSLVAPSGVEQYF.

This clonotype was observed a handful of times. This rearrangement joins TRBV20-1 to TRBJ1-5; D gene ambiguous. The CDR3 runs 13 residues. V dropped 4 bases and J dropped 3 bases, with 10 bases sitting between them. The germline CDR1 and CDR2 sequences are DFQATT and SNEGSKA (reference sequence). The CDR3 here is CSATDTINQPQHF. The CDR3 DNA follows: TGCAGTGCTACCGACACGATCAATCAGCCCCAGCATTTT.

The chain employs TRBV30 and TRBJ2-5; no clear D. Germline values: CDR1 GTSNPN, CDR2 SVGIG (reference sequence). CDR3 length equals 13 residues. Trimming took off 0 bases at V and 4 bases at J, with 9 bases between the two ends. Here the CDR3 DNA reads TGTGCCTGGAGTGTATCCTACCGAGAGACCCAGTACTTC. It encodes CAWSVSYRETQYF.

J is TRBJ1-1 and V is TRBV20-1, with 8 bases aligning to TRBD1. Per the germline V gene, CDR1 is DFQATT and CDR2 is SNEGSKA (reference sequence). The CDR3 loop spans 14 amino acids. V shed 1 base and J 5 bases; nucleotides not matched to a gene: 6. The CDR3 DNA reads TGCAGTGCTAGAGGAGACAGGGGAGGGACTGAAGCTTTCTTT. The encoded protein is CSARGDRGGTEAFF.

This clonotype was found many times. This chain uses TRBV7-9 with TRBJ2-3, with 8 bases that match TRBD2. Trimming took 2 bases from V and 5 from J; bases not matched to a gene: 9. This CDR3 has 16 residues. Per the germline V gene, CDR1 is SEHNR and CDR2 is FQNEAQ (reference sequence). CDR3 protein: CASSLHGLAAQDTQYF. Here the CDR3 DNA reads TGTGCCAGCAGCTTACATGGACTAGCCGCGCAAGATACGCAGTATTTT.

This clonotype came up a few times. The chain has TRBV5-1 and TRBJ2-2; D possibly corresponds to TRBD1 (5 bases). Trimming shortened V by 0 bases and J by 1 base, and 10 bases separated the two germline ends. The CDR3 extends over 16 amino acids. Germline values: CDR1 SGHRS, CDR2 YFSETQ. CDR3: CASSLAAGKNTGELFF. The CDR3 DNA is TGCGCCAGCAGCTTGGCGGCAGGGAAGAACACCGGGGAGCTGTTTTTT.

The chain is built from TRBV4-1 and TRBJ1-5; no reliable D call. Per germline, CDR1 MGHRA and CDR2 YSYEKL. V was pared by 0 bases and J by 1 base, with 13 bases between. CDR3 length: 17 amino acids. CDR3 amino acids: CASSQDPAGGSNQPQHF. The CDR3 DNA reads TGCGCCAGCAGCCAAGACCCCGCGGGCGGGAGCAATCAGCCCCAGCATTTT.

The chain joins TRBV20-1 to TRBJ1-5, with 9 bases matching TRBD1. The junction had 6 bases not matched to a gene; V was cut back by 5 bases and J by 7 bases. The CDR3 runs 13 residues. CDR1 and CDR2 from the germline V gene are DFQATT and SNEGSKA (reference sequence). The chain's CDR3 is CSAETGGEQPQHF. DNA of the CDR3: TGCAGTGCTGAGACAGGGGGGGAACAGCCCCAGCATTTT.

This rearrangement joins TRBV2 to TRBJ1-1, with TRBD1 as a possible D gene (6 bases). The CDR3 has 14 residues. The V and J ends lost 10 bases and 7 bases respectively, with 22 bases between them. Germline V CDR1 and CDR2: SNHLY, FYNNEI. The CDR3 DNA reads TGTGCCATCCACAGGGTCAATGCTGTACTTGAAGCTTTCTTT. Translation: CAIHRVNAVLEAFF.

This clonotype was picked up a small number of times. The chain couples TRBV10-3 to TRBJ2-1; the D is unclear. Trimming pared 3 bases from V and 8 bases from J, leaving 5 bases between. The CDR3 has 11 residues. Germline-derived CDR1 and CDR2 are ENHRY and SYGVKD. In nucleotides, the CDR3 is TGTGCCATCAGTGACGACTATGAGCAGTTCTTC. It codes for CAISDDYEQFF.

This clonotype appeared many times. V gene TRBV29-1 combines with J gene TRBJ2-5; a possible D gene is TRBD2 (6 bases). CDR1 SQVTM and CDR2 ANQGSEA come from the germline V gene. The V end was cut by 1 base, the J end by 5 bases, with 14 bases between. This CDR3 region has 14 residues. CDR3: CSVEGRTSSETQYF. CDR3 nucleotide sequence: TGCAGCGTTGAAGGAAGAACTAGCAGTGAGACCCAGTACTTC.

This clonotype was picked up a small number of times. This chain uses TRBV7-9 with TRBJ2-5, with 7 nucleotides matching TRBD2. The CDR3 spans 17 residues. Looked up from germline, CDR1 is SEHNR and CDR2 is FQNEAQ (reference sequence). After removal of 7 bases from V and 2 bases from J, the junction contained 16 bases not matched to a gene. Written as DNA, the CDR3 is TGTGCCAGCAACACAAGAATTGGACTAGACCAACAAGAGACCCAGTACTTC. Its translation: CASNTRIGLDQQETQYF.

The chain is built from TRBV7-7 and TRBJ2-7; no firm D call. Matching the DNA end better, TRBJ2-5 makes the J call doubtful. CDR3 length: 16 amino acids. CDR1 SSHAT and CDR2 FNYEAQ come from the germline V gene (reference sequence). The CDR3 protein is CASSLLGEALQETQYF. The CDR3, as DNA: TGTGCCAGCAGCTTACTTGGAGAGGCGCTACAAGAGACCCAGTACTTC.

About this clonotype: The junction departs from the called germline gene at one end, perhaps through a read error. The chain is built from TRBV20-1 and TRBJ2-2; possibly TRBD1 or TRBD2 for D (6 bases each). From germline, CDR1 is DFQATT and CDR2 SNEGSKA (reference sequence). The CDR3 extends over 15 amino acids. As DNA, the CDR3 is TGCAGTGCCAGAGACCTGGGGGGCAACACCGGGGAGCTGTTTTTT. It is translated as CSARDLGGNTGELFF.

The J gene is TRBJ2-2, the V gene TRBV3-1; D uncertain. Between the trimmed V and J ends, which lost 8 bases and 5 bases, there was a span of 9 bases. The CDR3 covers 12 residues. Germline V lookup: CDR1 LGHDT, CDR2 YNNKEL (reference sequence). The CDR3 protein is CASSGLTGELFF. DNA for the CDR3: TGTGCCAGCTCAGGCTTGACCGGGGAGCTGTTTTTT.

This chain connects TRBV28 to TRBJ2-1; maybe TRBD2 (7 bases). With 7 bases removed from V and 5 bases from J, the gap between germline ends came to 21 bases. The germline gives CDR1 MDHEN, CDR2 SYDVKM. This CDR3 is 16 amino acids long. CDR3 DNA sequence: TGTGCCAGCACCAGGGGAGTGGGACGGGGGGACAATGAGCAGTTCTTC. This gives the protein CASTRGVGRGDNEQFF.

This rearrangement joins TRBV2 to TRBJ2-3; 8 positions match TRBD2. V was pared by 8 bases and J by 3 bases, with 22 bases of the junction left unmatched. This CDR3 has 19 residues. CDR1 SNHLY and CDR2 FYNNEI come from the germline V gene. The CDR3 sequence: CASAKAKLGTSRGTDTQYF. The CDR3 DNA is TGTGCCAGCGCCAAAGCCAAATTAGGGACTAGTCGGGGGACAGATACGCAGTATTTT.

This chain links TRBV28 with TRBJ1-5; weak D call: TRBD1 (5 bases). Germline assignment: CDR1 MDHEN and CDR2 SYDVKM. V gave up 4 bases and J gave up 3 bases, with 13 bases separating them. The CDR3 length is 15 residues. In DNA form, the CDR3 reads TGTGCCAGCAGTTCCTACGACAGAGACAATCAGCCCCAGCATTTT. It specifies CASSSYDRDNQPQHF.

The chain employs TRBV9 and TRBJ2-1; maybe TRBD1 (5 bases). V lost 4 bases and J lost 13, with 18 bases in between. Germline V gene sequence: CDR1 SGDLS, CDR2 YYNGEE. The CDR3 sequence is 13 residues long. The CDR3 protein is CASSQGYQEIQFF. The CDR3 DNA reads TGTGCCAGCAGCCAGGGTTACCAAGAGATCCAGTTCTTC.